The clone carrying this T cell receptor beta chain was observed a handful of times. Its antigen is not known. These data come from a study of T-cell memory formation after mild COVID-19. Per germline, CDR1 MDHEN and CDR2 SYDVKM. This CDR3 is 13 amino acids long. V lost 2 bases and J lost 3, with 8 bases in between. Each CDR3 protein is one row after TCRdb ran MiXCR on the 5' RACE reads. The sample has 400,000 to 500,000 distinct CDR3 sequences; roughly a quarter are singletons. General study findings and limits: Clones which contracted sat mainly in CM and EM if CD4+, and in EMRA if CD8+. Nothing showed for sure that second-wave clones peaking on day 37 were SARS-CoV-2 specific.

The sequencing sample was made of PBMCs or a T cell subset sorted from them (not recorded which). This sequence originates from an adult woman who had mild COVID-19 (a few samples of this study predate the infection). Cell type and time point are not known. The chain employs TRBV28 and TRBJ2-7; no clear D. CDR3 DNA: TGTGCCAGCAGTTTACACAGAGTCTACGAGCAGTACTTC. Protein product: CASSLHRVYEQYF.